One sample yielded the 26 T cell receptor beta chains listed below, sequenced in a study of T cell responses to AZD1222 COVID-19 vaccine. Only in-frame clones appear in the TCRdb table, and some are missing; sequencing was by immunoSEQ multiplex PCR. Here the sample spans 110,000 or so clones, about 81% being singletons. The specimen was peripheral blood, collected on day 0 of AZD1222 vaccination. These receptors all come from an adult in good health.

The rearrangement uses TRBV19 and TRBJ1-5, with TRBD1 matching over 7 bases. The CDR3 sequence is 15 residues long. The germline gives CDR1 LNHDA, CDR2 SQIVND (reference sequence). V gave up 4 bases and J gave up 2 bases; unmatched junction bases: 5. The CDR3 nucleotides read TGTGCCAGTAGTAGCGGACAGGTTGGCAATCAGCCCCAGCATTTT. Translating it yields CASSSGQVGNQPQHF.

The chain uses TRBV5-1 and TRBJ2-5; 13 nucleotides line up with TRBD2. The length of the CDR3 is 15 residues. With 5 bases clipped from V and 7 bases from J, the junction kept 8 bases outside the gene matches. The germline gives CDR1 SGHRS, CDR2 YFSETQ. CDR3 DNA: TGCGCCAGCAGTCGCACTAGCGGGGGGGCCGGGACCCAGTACTTC. This sequence encodes CASSRTSGGAGTQYF.

The chain is built from TRBV5-4 and TRBJ2-6; TRBD1 matches at 11 bases. The CDR3 extends over 18 amino acids. Germline assignment: CDR1 SGHNT and CDR2 YYREEE (reference sequence). V dropped 3 bases and J dropped 1; count of bases not matched to a gene: 6. The DNA of the CDR3 is TGTGCCAGCAGCTCTTACGGGACAGGGGGATCTGGGGCCAACGTCCTGACTTTC. The encoded protein is CASSSYGTGGSGANVLTF. The entire variable domain, with the rest obtained from reference TRBV5-4 and TRBJ2-6, is as follows: ETGVTQSPTHLIKTRGQQVTLRCSSQSGHNTVSWYQQALGQGPQFIFQYYREEENGRGNFPPRFSGLQFPNYSSELNVNALELDDSALYLCASSSYGTGGSGANVLTFGAGSRLTVL.

The CDR3 region has the DNA TGCGCCAGCAGCCAACTATCCGGCTACGAGCAGTACTTC. As protein: CASSQLSGYEQYF. This chain links TRBV4-3 with TRBJ2-7; D uncertain. Trimming took 2 bases from V and 3 from J, leaving 8 bases between them. This CDR3 comprises 13 residues. CDR1 is LGHNA and CDR2 is YSLEER in the germline V gene.

Only one count was recorded for this clone. The V and J genes are TRBV10-3 and TRBJ2-3; 9 bases fit TRBD1. This CDR3 is 15 amino acids long. After removal of 6 bases from V and 6 bases from J, the junction contained 10 bases not matched to a gene. Germline-derived CDR1 and CDR2 are ENHRY and SYGVKD. As DNA, the CDR3 is TGTGCCATCAGCGGAACCACAGGGGGCGGGGATACGCAGTATTTT. Amino acids: CAISGTTGGGDTQYF.

This clone was seen once. V gene TRBV7-2 combines with J gene TRBJ2-1, with 12 bases matching TRBD2. The CDR3 has 17 residues. Germline CDR1 reads SGHTA; CDR2 reads FQGNSA. V was clipped by 1 base and J by 6 bases; unmatched bases: 7. The CDR3 nucleotides are TGTGCCAGCAGCTTAGTATTAAGGACTAGCGGGGTCAATGAGCAGTTCTTC. It is translated as CASSLVLRTSGVNEQFF. Using reference TRBV7-2 and TRBJ2-1 for the parts outside the CDR3, the full variable domain is GAGVSQSPSNKVTEKGKDVELRCDPISGHTALYWYRQSLGQGLEFLIYFQGNSAPDKSGLPSDRFSAERTGGSVSTLTIQRTQQEDSAVYLCASSLVLRTSGVNEQFFGPGTRLTVL.

The chain couples TRBV7-6 to TRBJ2-5; D uncertain. V dropped 2 bases and J dropped 5 bases, with 12 bases sitting between them. Looked up from germline, CDR1 is SGHVS and CDR2 is FNYEAQ. The CDR3 is 14 amino acids. The CDR3 DNA reads as TGTGCCAGCAGCTTAACCGGCCTGCTCGAGACCCAGTACTTC. Translated, it gives CASSLTGLLETQYF.

V and J are TRBV18 and TRBJ2-5, with D tentatively TRBD1 (6 bases). CDR1 is KGHSH and CDR2 is LQKENI in the germline V gene. V was trimmed by 4 bases and J by 2 bases, leaving 14 bases between them. CDR3 length: 15 amino acids. The CDR3 nucleotides read TGTGCCAGCTCACTCCTCCGGGACACTCAAGAGACCCAGTACTTC. It translates to CASSLLRDTQETQYF. The whole variable domain, filled in from reference TRBV18 and TRBJ2-5, reads NAGVMQNPRHLVRRRGQEARLRCSPMKGHSHVYWYRQLPEEGLKFMVYLQKENIIDESGMPKERFSAEFPKEGPSILRIQQVVRGDSAAYFCASSLLRDTQETQYFGPGTRLLVL.

This sequence joins TRBV21-1 and TRBJ2-6; TRBD1 was called by the table and not checked on the DNA. TRBV21-1 constitutes a pseudogene. The CDR3 covers 18 residues. DNA of the CDR3: TGTGCCAGCAGCAACAGAGGGGACAGGGGGCCTGGGGCCAACGTCCTGACTTTC. The encoded protein is CASSNRGDRGPGANVLTF.

The chain uses TRBV11-3 and TRBJ2-7; 7 bases match TRBD1. V dropped 2 bases and J dropped 3; count of bases not matched to a gene: 22. Germline loops: CDR1 SGHNT, CDR2 YENEEA. The CDR3 loop spans 20 amino acids. This chain's CDR3 is CASSLWDSRLAPGPLYEQYF. The CDR3 DNA follows: TGTGCCAGCAGCTTATGGGACAGCCGGTTGGCTCCTGGGCCTCTCTACGAGCAGTACTTC.

This clone was found a few times. The CDR3 region has the DNA TGCGCCAGCAGCGCCGATGGTAGGAGTAATTCACCCCTCCACTTT. It encodes CASSADGRSNSPLHF. The chain recombines TRBV5-1 with TRBJ1-6; D uncertain. The CDR3 is made up of 15 amino acids. V was trimmed by 4 bases and J by 6 bases, leaving 14 bases between them. Germline V lookup: CDR1 SGHRS, CDR2 YFSETQ.

The chain recombines TRBV5-1 with TRBJ1-2; no reliable D call. Germline CDR1 and CDR2: SGHRS and YFSETQ. Trimming shortened V by 2 bases and J by 8 bases, and 13 bases separated the two germline ends. CDR3 length: 13 amino acids. The CDR3 loop is CASSLLPGRGYTF. DNA of the CDR3: TGCGCCAGCAGCTTACTGCCAGGAAGAGGCTACACCTTC.

This clone appeared once. This chain uses TRBV5-1 with TRBJ2-7; 7 bases map to TRBD2. Looked up from germline, CDR1 is SGHRS and CDR2 is YFSETQ. There are 13 residues in the CDR3. The V gene end was trimmed by 5 bases and the J gene end by 0 bases; junction bases not matched to a gene: 2. CDR3 nucleotide sequence: TGCGCCAGCAGATGGGACTACTCCTACGAGCAGTACTTC. Amino acid sequence: CASRWDYSYEQYF.

The chain employs TRBV4-2 and TRBJ2-1, with D perhaps matching TRBD2 (7 bases). V was pared by 6 bases and J by 10 bases, with 13 bases between. Germline V gene data show CDR1 as LGHNA and CDR2 as YNFKEQ. This CDR3 is built from 12 residues. The DNA of the CDR3 is TGTGCCAGCAGTTCGGGGGGCGGGGAGCAGTTCTTC. This gives the protein CASSSGGGEQFF.

This clone occurred once. The chain is built from TRBV9 and TRBJ2-1; TRBD1 agrees at 9 bases. In germline, CDR1 is SGDLS, CDR2 YYNGEE. The junction had 4 bases not matched to a gene; V was cut back by 0 bases and J by 9 bases. This CDR3 has 14 residues. CDR3 in amino acids: CASSVAGTGREQFF. CDR3 nucleotide sequence: TGTGCCAGCAGCGTAGCCGGGACAGGGCGTGAGCAGTTCTTC.

The chain employs TRBV30 and TRBJ1-1, with D possibly TRBD1 on 6 matching bases. The V gene lost 3 bases and the J gene lost 4 bases, with 30 bases spanning the gap. CDR1 is GTSNPN, CDR2 SVGIG, per germline (reference sequence). The CDR3 is 19 amino acids. Written as DNA, the CDR3 is TGTGCCTGGAGCCGAGGGGTGGCAGGGGCGATGTCGTCGGTCACTGAAGCTTTCTTT. Encoded protein: CAWSRGVAGAMSSVTEAFF.

The sample holds a few counts of this clone. V and J are TRBV19 and TRBJ1-2; TRBD1 matches 9 bases. The CDR3 sequence is 16 residues long. The V segment lost 5 bases and the J segment 4 bases; nucleotides outside the gene matches: 11. From germline, CDR1 is LNHDA and CDR2 SQIVND (reference sequence). CDR3 sequence reads: CASSSTPQGAAYGYTF. CDR3 bases: TGTGCCAGTAGTTCAACACCACAGGGGGCTGCCTATGGCTACACCTTC.

The chain employs TRBV11-2 and TRBJ1-2; TRBD1 agrees at 7 bases. The germline gives CDR1 SGHAT, CDR2 FQNNGV. V gave up 5 bases and J gave up 8 bases; unmatched junction bases: 11. The CDR3 is 14 residues long. The CDR3 DNA reads as TGTGCCAGCAGCCTCCTGGACAGGTCGGGAGGCTACACCTTC. Its translation: CASSLLDRSGGYTF.

In this sample, this clone turned up once. This chain links TRBV7-8 with TRBJ2-4; 15 nucleotides match TRBD2. Germline lookup yields CDR1 SGHVS and CDR2 FQNEAQ. This CDR3 contains 18 residues. V shed 5 bases and J 1 base; nucleotides not matched to a gene: 6. CDR3 in amino acids: CASSVGLAGGPAKNIQYF. The CDR3 DNA sequence: TGTGCCAGCAGCGTTGGACTAGCGGGGGGGCCGGCCAAAAACATTCAGTACTTC.

With respect to this clone: At one end, the junction sequence differs from germline, possibly due to a read error. Other DNA sequences of this sample code for an identical CDR3. The CDR3 is CASSLAAGQYNEQFF. In DNA, the CDR3 is TGTGCCAGCAGCCTAGCTGCGGGCCAATACAATGAGCAGTTCTTC. The rearrangement joins TRBV7-8 to TRBJ2-1; possible D gene TRBD2, 5 bases. This CDR3 contains 15 residues. Germline CDR1 SGHVS, CDR2 FQNEAQ.

This clone showed up just once. The V gene is TRBV7-3, the J gene TRBJ2-5; maybe TRBD2 (5 bases). This CDR3 spans 15 amino acids. Trimming took off 2 bases at V and 4 bases at J, with 14 bases between the two ends. Germline V CDR1 and CDR2: SGHTA, FQGTGA. In DNA, the CDR3 is TGTGCCAGCAGCTTAGGGCCGGTAGCGTTAGAGACCCAGTACTTC. Its translation is CASSLGPVALETQYF.

This rearrangement joins TRBV7-2 to TRBJ1-2; no definite D call. Trimming removed 11 bases from V and 4 bases from J, with 14 bases in between. This CDR3 has 12 amino acids. Germline lookup yields CDR1 SGHTA and CDR2 FQGNSA. Here the CDR3 reads CAGSSYGYGYTF. The CDR3 nucleotides are TGTGCCGGGTCTAGTTACGGCTATGGCTACACCTTC.

The rearrangement links TRBV2 to TRBJ1-4, with a weak D call TRBD1 (5 bases). This CDR3 contains 14 residues. The ends were cut back, 9 bases at V and 6 bases at J, with 17 bases in the middle. Germline CDR1 is SNHLY and CDR2 is FYNNEI. The CDR3, as DNA: TGTGCCAGTTTCGGGACCCTGGTTGATGAAAAACTGTTTTTT. Its translation is CASFGTLVDEKLFF.

The chain employs TRBV29-1 and TRBJ2-5; maybe TRBD2 (5 bases). Germline V CDR1 and CDR2: SQVTM, ANQGSEA. The germline V and J ends were trimmed by 4 bases and 0 bases, with 9 bases remaining between them. This CDR3 has 13 amino acids. The CDR3 region has the DNA TGCAGCGTTGGAGGGTGGTACCAAGAGACCCAGTACTTC. Translation: CSVGGWYQETQYF.

The chain is built from TRBV6-2 or TRBV6-3 and TRBJ2-7; possibly TRBD1 for D (6 bases). Trimming left V 2 bases short and J 9 bases short, with 17 bases between. CDR3 length equals 14 residues. Germline CDR1 MNHEY, CDR2 SVGEGT. This CDR3 is CASSYPEGTTGQYF. The CDR3 region has the DNA TGTGCCAGCAGTTACCCCGAAGGGACAACCGGGCAGTACTTC.

This clone has a handful of counts. The J gene is TRBJ1-2, the V gene TRBV19; 9 nucleotides match TRBD1. The V gene's germline CDR1 is LNHDA and CDR2 SQIVND (reference sequence). V lost 4 bases and J lost 6; bases outside the gene matches: 6. The CDR3 has 14 amino acids. CDR3 in DNA: TGTGCCAGTAGTACCGTAGGACAGGGGAATGGCTACACCTTC. This codes for CASSTVGQGNGYTF. Supplemented by reference TRBV19 and TRBJ1-2, the full variable domain reads DGGITQSPKYLFRKEGQNVTLSCEQNLNHDAMYWYRQDPGQGLRLIYYSQIVNDFQKGDIAEGYSVSREKKESFPLTVTSAQKNPTAFYLCASSTVGQGNGYTFGSGTRLTVV.